This TCR beta chain was profiled in a study of T cell responses to AZD1222 COVID-19 vaccine. The data were produced by immunoSEQ multiplex PCR, yet TCRdb's version contains in-frame clones alone and is incomplete. The table includes roughly 96,000 clones, roughly nine tenths detected once. Study outcomes and limitations: The study identified only five or six AZD1222 recipients as seropositive at baseline. Repertoires were obtained only post-peak T cell response. White British ancestry dominated among donors, who included more females, and clonal diversity was possibly underestimated.

The length of the CDR3 is 15 residues. Germline V gene data show CDR1 as LGHDT and CDR2 as YNNKEL (reference sequence). V dropped 4 bases and J dropped 4 bases, with 13 bases sitting between them. In regard to this clone: The antigen is undetermined.

V usage is TRBV3-1 (or the pseudogene TRBV3-2) and J usage is TRBJ1-4; tentatively, D is TRBD1 (5 bases). Here the sequenced sample was peripheral blood, taken on day 0 of AZD1222 vaccination. This TCR was recovered from an adult in good health. CDR3 in amino acids: CASSPRGGINEKLFF. CDR3 DNA: TGTGCCAGCAGCCCACGCGGGGGTATTAATGAAAAACTGTTTTTT.